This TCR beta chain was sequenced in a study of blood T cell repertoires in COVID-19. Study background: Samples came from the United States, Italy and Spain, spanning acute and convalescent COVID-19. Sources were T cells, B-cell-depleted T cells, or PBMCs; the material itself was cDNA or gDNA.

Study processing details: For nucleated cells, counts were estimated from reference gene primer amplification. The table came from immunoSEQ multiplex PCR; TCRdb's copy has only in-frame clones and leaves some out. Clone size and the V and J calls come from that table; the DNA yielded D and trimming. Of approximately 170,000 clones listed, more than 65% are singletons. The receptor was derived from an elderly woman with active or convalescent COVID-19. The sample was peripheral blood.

This chain's CDR3 is CASSVERYSDSPLHF. The CDR3 coding sequence is TGTGCCAGCAGCGTAGAGCGGTATAGCGATTCACCCCTCCACTTT. The rearrangement links TRBV9 to TRBJ1-6, with unresolved D. Per the germline V gene, CDR1 is SGDLS and CDR2 is YYNGEE. This CDR3 spans 15 amino acids. V dropped 0 bases and J dropped 8 bases, with 12 bases sitting between them.